A single sample gave rise to the 29 T cell receptor beta chains below, sequenced in a study of shared clonotypes between healthy human individuals. Data came from immunoSEQ multiplex PCR; TCRdb stores just in-frame clones and leaves some out. The sample has roughly 500,000 clones; about 96% are singletons. The sequenced sample was naive CD4+ T cells sorted from blood. The subset denotes: CD45RA+ positively selected. The receptor set was obtained from a woman aged 25 to 39 in good health.

The chain links TRBV18 to TRBJ2-7; 9 nucleotides agree with TRBD2. With V trimmed by 2 bases and J by 4 bases, 9 bases remained unmatched. CDR1 and CDR2 from the germline V gene are KGHSH and LQKENI. This CDR3 comprises 16 residues. CDR3 sequence: CASSPLREGSRYEQYF. The CDR3 DNA sequence: TGTGCCAGCTCACCATTGCGGGAGGGGTCGAGGTACGAGCAGTACTTC. The variable domain in full, with the rest retrieved from reference TRBV18 and TRBJ2-7, is NAGVMQNPRHLVRRRGQEARLRCSPMKGHSHVYWYRQLPEEGLKFMVYLQKENIIDESGMPKERFSAEFPKEGPSILRIQQVVRGDSAAYFCASSPLREGSRYEQYFGPGTRLTVT.

The chain links TRBV6-1 to TRBJ1-5, with 7 bases lining up with TRBD1. CDR3 length: 13 residues. CDR1 MNHNS and CDR2 SASEGT come from the germline V gene. The ends lost 8 bases at V and 4 bases at J; junction bases unmatched: 5. CDR3 sequence (DNA): TGTGCCAGCGGAGGGACAGCGAATCAGCCCCAGCATTTT. It translates to CASGGTANQPQHF.

The chain combines TRBV27 with TRBJ2-6; maybe TRBD2 (6 bases). Trimming took 5 bases from V and 0 from J, leaving 11 bases between them. CDR3 size: 16 residues. CDR1 MNHEY and CDR2 SMNVEV come from the germline V gene (reference sequence). For the CDR3, the DNA is TGTGCCAGCAGTCCGCGGAGGGTCTCTGGGGCCAACGTCCTGACTTTC. Protein: CASSPRRVSGANVLTF.

The V gene is TRBV2, the J gene TRBJ1-2; the match to TRBD1 covers 9 bases. The CDR3 has 14 residues. Germline V gene lookup returns CDR1 SNHLY and CDR2 FYNNEI. V lost 6 bases to trimming and J lost 8 bases; unmatched junction nucleotides: 10. This CDR3 reads CASSDRTGVGGYTF. The CDR3 bases are TGTGCCAGCAGCGATAGGACAGGGGTAGGGGGCTACACCTTC. Combining the CDR3 with reference TRBV2 and TRBJ1-2 gives the whole variable domain EPEVTQTPSHQVTQMGQEVILRCVPISNHLYFYWYRQILGQKVEFLVSFYNNEISEKSEIFDDQFSVERPDGSNFTLKIRSTKLEDSAMYFCASSDRTGVGGYTFGSGTRLTVV.

V is TRBV19 and J is TRBJ2-3, with D possibly being TRBD1 (10 bases). This CDR3 contains 18 residues. Germline V lookup: CDR1 LNHDA, CDR2 SQIVND (reference sequence). V was cut by 7 bases and J by 3 bases, with 26 bases left in between. CDR3 sequence reads: CASTRTGGWLAGTDTQYF. The CDR3 DNA follows: TGTGCCAGTACGAGGACAGGGGGTTGGCTAGCGGGGACAGATACGCAGTATTTT.

J is TRBJ2-5 and V is TRBV28; no firm D call. This CDR3 contains 14 residues. Germline CDR1 reads MDHEN; CDR2 reads SYDVKM. Trimming shortened V by 3 bases and J by 4 bases, and 12 bases separated the two germline ends. The CDR3 DNA is TGTGCCAGCAGTTTTTTTGAACCAACAGAGACCCAGTACTTC. Residues: CASSFFEPTETQYF.

V usage is TRBV5-1 and J usage is TRBJ1-1; D not resolved. The germline gives CDR1 SGHRS, CDR2 YFSETQ. The CDR3 extends over 14 amino acids. The V gene lost 2 bases and the J gene lost 4 bases, with 12 bases spanning the gap. DNA for the CDR3: TGCGCCAGCAGCTTTACCTTACAGAGCACTGAAGCTTTCTTT. Translating it yields CASSFTLQSTEAFF. The full variable domain, in which reference TRBV5-1 and TRBJ1-1 provide the parts outside the CDR3, is KAGVTQTPRYLIKTRGQQVTLSCSPISGHRSVSWYQQTPGQGLQFLFEYFSETQRNKGNFPGRFSGRQFSNSRSEMNVSTLELGDSALYLCASSFTLQSTEAFFGQGTRLTVV.

The CDR3 loop is CASSPGLAGNEQYF. The CDR3 nucleotides are TGTGCCAGCAGTCCGGGACTAGCGGGCAACGAGCAGTACTTC. The chain uses TRBV28 and TRBJ2-5, with 12 bases aligning to TRBD2. With the DNA end fitting TRBJ2-7 better, the J assignment may be wrong. This CDR3 is 14 amino acids long. In germline, CDR1 is MDHEN, CDR2 SYDVKM.

V is TRBV7-1 and J is TRBJ2-7; no clear D gene. TRBV7-1 falls under the ORF class, with uncertain function. The CDR3 contains 15 residues. V dropped 4 bases and J dropped 3 bases, with 16 bases sitting between them. CDR3 protein: CASSYAVPQSYEQYF. The CDR3 bases are TGTGCCAGCAGCTACGCAGTCCCTCAGAGCTACGAGCAGTACTTC.

The chain uses TRBV10-3 and TRBJ1-2, with TRBD1 matching 7 bases. Germline assignment: CDR1 ENHRY and CDR2 SYGVKD. J was trimmed by 4 bases and V by 10 bases; bases with no gene match: 12. CDR3 length: 14 residues. The chain's CDR3 is CATSLTGESYGYTF. CDR3 nucleotides: TGTGCCACCTCTCTAACAGGGGAGTCCTATGGCTACACCTTC.

The rearrangement links TRBV25-1 to TRBJ2-4; 8 bases agree with TRBD2. CDR1 is MGHDK and CDR2 is SYGVNS in the germline V gene. J was trimmed by 4 bases and V by 0 bases; bases with no gene match: 5. The CDR3 has 16 residues. The CDR3 here is CASSEYTASGKNIQYF. CDR3 bases: TGTGCCAGCAGTGAATATACGGCTAGCGGGAAAAACATTCAGTACTTC.

The V gene is TRBV10-2, the J gene TRBJ2-7; a weak D match, TRBD2 (5 bases). This CDR3 has 14 residues. V lost 3 bases, J lost 4 bases, and 13 bases lay in between. Germline V gene lookup returns CDR1 WSHSY and CDR2 SAAADI. The CDR3 is CASSETQLVYEQYF. The DNA for the CDR3 is TGCGCCAGCAGTGAAACGCAACTAGTTTACGAGCAGTACTTC.

This clone has a single count. The chain recombines TRBV7-8 with TRBJ2-6, with 9 bases matching TRBD2. CDR1 SGHVS and CDR2 FQNEAQ come from the germline V gene. The CDR3 loop spans 18 amino acids. Losses at the gene ends were 5 bases for V and 0 bases for J; bases not matched to a gene: 8. The CDR3 DNA sequence: TGTGCCAGCAGCCCAGGGGTAGCGGGAGACTCTGGGGCCAACGTCCTGACTTTC. It encodes CASSPGVAGDSGANVLTF.

The rearrangement uses TRBV7-2 and TRBJ1-1; a weak D match, TRBD1 (6 bases). V lost 4 bases, J lost 2 bases, and 14 bases lay in between. In germline, CDR1 is SGHTA, CDR2 FQGNSA. This CDR3 has 15 residues. Here the CDR3 DNA reads TGTGCCAGCAGCTCCCAGACAGGTCTTAACACTGAAGCTTTCTTT. Translation: CASSSQTGLNTEAFF. The entire variable domain, with the rest obtained from reference TRBV7-2 and TRBJ1-1, is as follows: GAGVSQSPSNKVTEKGKDVELRCDPISGHTALYWYRQSLGQGLEFLIYFQGNSAPDKSGLPSDRFSAERTGGSVSTLTIQRTQQEDSAVYLCASSSQTGLNTEAFFGQGTRLTVV.

The rearrangement links TRBV19 to TRBJ1-5, with a tentative D call TRBD1 (6 bases). This CDR3 has 14 amino acids. Looked up from germline, CDR1 is LNHDA and CDR2 is SQIVND (reference sequence). The V end was cut by 0 bases, the J end by 7 bases, with 10 bases between. The DNA for the CDR3 is TGTGCCAGTAGTATAGATCAGGGGAACCAGCCCCAGCATTTT. Protein product: CASSIDQGNQPQHF. The entire variable domain, with the rest obtained from reference TRBV19 and TRBJ1-5, is as follows: DGGITQSPKYLFRKEGQNVTLSCEQNLNHDAMYWYRQDPGQGLRLIYYSQIVNDFQKGDIAEGYSVSREKKESFPLTVTSAQKNPTAFYLCASSIDQGNQPQHFGDGTRLSIL.

This clone was seen only once. This chain connects TRBV6-5 to TRBJ2-7, with D perhaps matching TRBD1 (6 bases). The CDR3 runs 15 residues. CDR1 and CDR2 (germline): MNHEY, SVGAGI. Trimming took 6 bases from V and 7 from J, leaving 22 bases between them. CDR3 region: CASRDQRQVSGEQYF. The CDR3 region has the DNA TGTGCCAGCAGAGACCAGAGACAGGTCTCAGGGGAGCAGTACTTC.

The rearrangement links TRBV9 to TRBJ2-7; D is undetermined. The CDR3 is 13 amino acids. Trimming pared 0 bases from V and 2 bases from J, leaving 6 bases between. Germline lookup yields CDR1 SGDLS and CDR2 YYNGEE. The CDR3 loop is CASSVGFAYEQYF. The CDR3 nucleotides are TGTGCCAGCAGCGTAGGGTTTGCCTACGAGCAGTACTTC.

The chain uses TRBV5-1 and TRBJ2-7; D possibly corresponds to TRBD1 (5 bases). Trimming took off 4 bases at V and 0 bases at J, with 17 bases between the two ends. From germline, CDR1 is SGHRS and CDR2 YFSETQ. This CDR3 spans 16 amino acids. The CDR3 spells CASSQGGWQGSYEQYF. Here the CDR3 DNA reads TGCGCCAGCAGCCAGGGTGGGTGGCAGGGCTCCTACGAGCAGTACTTC.

The chain recombines TRBV9 with TRBJ1-3; D is unresolved. In germline, CDR1 is SGDLS, CDR2 YYNGEE. The length of the CDR3 is 17 residues. Deletions cut 1 base from V and 0 bases from J, with 14 bases between. The CDR3 coding sequence is TGTGCCAGCAGCGTACGCGAATTACCCGACTCTGGAAACACCATATATTTT. This translates into CASSVRELPDSGNTIYF.

The chain has TRBV19 and TRBJ1-5, with D tentatively TRBD1 (6 bases). Trimming shortened V by 7 bases and J by 3 bases, and 13 bases separated the two germline ends. CDR1 and CDR2 (germline): LNHDA, SQIVND (reference sequence). The CDR3 consists of 14 residues. This CDR3 is CASTRTAINQPQHF. In DNA form, the CDR3 reads TGTGCCAGTACCCGGACAGCTATCAATCAGCCCCAGCATTTT.

V is TRBV20-1 and J is TRBJ2-7; D gene uncertain. The germline gives CDR1 DFQATT, CDR2 SNEGSKA (reference sequence). The CDR3 covers 11 residues. Trimming left V 6 bases short and J 6 bases short, with 12 bases between. The CDR3, as DNA: TGCAGTGCAGCCCCCCAATTCGAGCAGTACTTC. Protein product: CSAAPQFEQYF.

This chain connects TRBV7-9 to TRBJ2-4; D is unresolved. This CDR3 has 17 residues. Germline CDR1 SEHNR, CDR2 FQNEAQ (reference sequence). V was trimmed by 1 base and J by 0 bases, leaving 13 bases between them. The CDR3 sequence is CASSLEVSVVAKNIQYF. For the CDR3, the DNA is TGTGCCAGCAGCTTAGAAGTTTCCGTTGTAGCCAAAAACATTCAGTACTTC.

The chain employs TRBV2 and TRBJ1-5; D gene uncertain. V was cut by 3 bases and J by 8 bases, with 17 bases left in between. Germline values: CDR1 SNHLY, CDR2 FYNNEI. CDR3 length equals 15 residues. Written as DNA, the CDR3 is TGTGCCAGCAGTGATTTCGGGCGAGGTAGCGAGCCCCAGCATTTT. Translating it yields CASSDFGRGSEPQHF.

The rearrangement links TRBV19 to TRBJ1-4; tentative D call: TRBD1 (6 bases). Trimming took off 5 bases at V and 0 bases at J, with 13 bases between the two ends. This CDR3 is built from 16 residues. CDR1 is LNHDA and CDR2 is SQIVND in the germline V gene (reference sequence). The CDR3 loop is CASSSGKGATNEKLFF. The CDR3 DNA reads as TGTGCCAGTAGTTCGGGGAAGGGGGCAACTAATGAAAAACTGTTTTTT.

The rearrangement joins TRBV11-2 to TRBJ1-1; 7 positions agree with TRBD1. Germline-derived CDR1 and CDR2 are SGHAT and FQNNGV. This CDR3 has 14 residues. V was pared by 1 base and J by 7 bases, with 6 bases of the junction left unmatched. The CDR3 nucleotides read TGTGCCAGCAGCTTAGGGGCAGGGGGGCTTGAAGCTTTCTTT. Protein: CASSLGAGGLEAFF.

The rearrangement links TRBV28 to TRBJ2-7; perhaps D is TRBD1 or TRBD2 (5 bases each). The V end lost 6 bases, the J end lost 2 bases, and 23 bases lay between the germline ends. Germline CDR1 is MDHEN and CDR2 is SYDVKM. The CDR3 runs 17 residues. In nucleotides, the CDR3 is TGTGCCAGCAGCTCAACACTACGGGGCCTGGGGACCTACGAGCAGTACTTC. Amino acids: CASSSTLRGLGTYEQYF.

The chain is built from TRBV9 and TRBJ2-2; D not resolved. Germline V gene sequence: CDR1 SGDLS, CDR2 YYNGEE. Deletions cut 0 bases from V and 8 bases from J, with 8 bases between. This CDR3 has 13 amino acids. This CDR3 reads CASSVALGGELFF. The CDR3 coding sequence is TGTGCCAGCAGCGTAGCTCTAGGAGGGGAGCTGTTTTTT.

As DNA, the CDR3 is TGTGCCTGTAATTCGAGGCGGCGGATGAACACTGAAGCTTTCTTT. Protein product: CACNSRRRMNTEAFF. V is TRBV30 and J is TRBJ1-1; D unclear. This CDR3 is 15 amino acids long. CDR1 is GTSNPN and CDR2 is SVGIG in the germline V gene (reference sequence). Trimming took 6 bases from V and 0 from J, leaving 17 bases between them.

The V and J genes are TRBV7-7 and TRBJ2-5; D is possibly TRBD2 (6 bases). This CDR3 is built from 14 residues. The V end was cut by 5 bases, the J end by 2 bases, with 12 bases between. Germline V lookup: CDR1 SSHAT, CDR2 FNYEAQ (reference sequence). Here the CDR3 reads CASSAGQWQETQYF. The CDR3 DNA reads as TGTGCCAGCAGCGCGGGGCAGTGGCAAGAGACCCAGTACTTC.